One and the same sample provided the 5 T cell receptor beta chains below, sequenced in a study of T cells expressing NK-cell markers (TCRdb year 2020). Libraries were constructed by 5' RACE. Sequencing used an Illumina HiSeq 2000. Reprocessed by TCRdb, the reads give a single entry per CDR3 protein sequence, without DNA. The table of this sample itemizes 550,000 or so distinct CDR3 sequences. 3% to 4.5% of the sample is held by the ten biggest clonotypes. The sample consisted of blood T cells: a sorted CD56 or NKG2C T cell subset, CD4+ or CD8+ T cells, or bulk PBMC T cells (not recorded which). These TCRs come from a man between 18 and 35 years old in good health. Donor details come from another sample of the same person, matched by shared clones.

V usage is TRBV6-2 or TRBV6-3 and J usage is TRBJ2-7; TCRdb reports TRBD2, a call that lacks DNA to check it against. CDR1 is MNHEY, CDR2 SVGEGT, per germline. The CDR3 covers 15 residues. The CDR3 region is CASSYGPSGIHEQYF.

The chain combines TRBV20-1 with TRBJ2-3. The CDR3 length is 16 residues. CDR1 DFQATT and CDR2 SNEGSKA come from the germline V gene (reference sequence). CDR3 protein: CSARDIRVVLTDTQYF.

The gene calls are TRBV11-2 and TRBJ2-1; TCRdb's D call, TRBD1, is unchecked because there is no DNA. CDR3 size: 18 residues. Germline CDR1 and CDR2: SGHAT and FQNNGV. The CDR3 protein is CASSSSGVAASSYNEQFF.

CDR3 residues: CASSLGTGTMIRNEQFF. V is TRBV7-6 and J is TRBJ2-1; TCRdb returns TRBD2, unconfirmable since there is no DNA. The CDR3 runs 17 residues. Looked up from germline, CDR1 is SGHVS and CDR2 is FNYEAQ.

J is TRBJ2-2 and V is TRBV6-1; TCRdb outputs TRBD1, but without DNA this stays unchecked. Looked up from germline, CDR1 is MNHNS and CDR2 is SASEGT. This CDR3 is 15 amino acids long. CDR3 residues: CASEPGQGVSGELFF.